These 30 T cell receptor beta chains share one sample of origin, sequenced in a study of shared clonotypes between healthy human individuals. Sequencing was performed with immunoSEQ multiplex PCR; in TCRdb, only in-frame clones are kept and a portion is missing. The repertoire holds approximately 2,000,000 clones, with around 93% as singletons. Sequenced: naive CD4+ T cells from PBMCs. Subset here: CD45RA+ positively selected. These receptor sequences come from a man aged 18 to 29 in good health. Some clones in this sample may be carry-over from other donors' samples.

This chain joins TRBV7-3 and TRBJ2-1; a possible D gene is TRBD2 (5 bases). CDR3 length: 15 residues. The ends were cut back, 5 bases at V and 3 bases at J, with 14 bases in the middle. Germline CDR1 is SGHTA and CDR2 is FQGTGA. Written as DNA, the CDR3 is TGTGCCAGCAGCAGTGAGGGAAGGGACTACAATGAGCAGTTCTTC. Its translation is CASSSEGRDYNEQFF.

The chain links TRBV4-2 to TRBJ2-3; 8 bases map to TRBD2. J was trimmed by 4 bases and V by 0 bases; bases with no gene match: 12. This CDR3 is 18 amino acids long. The germline V gene has CDR1 LGHNA and CDR2 YNFKEQ. As DNA, the CDR3 is TGTGCCAGCAGCCAAGATATAGGGGCGGGAGGTGCCCCAGATACGCAGTATTTT. Its translation: CASSQDIGAGGAPDTQYF.

J is TRBJ2-1 and V is TRBV28, with D perhaps TRBD1 (6 bases). The germline V gene has CDR1 MDHEN and CDR2 SYDVKM. Trimming took 6 bases from V and 2 from J, leaving 8 bases between them. This CDR3 spans 13 amino acids. The CDR3 loop reads CASRDSTYNEQFF. The CDR3 region has the DNA TGTGCCAGCAGGGACAGTACCTACAATGAGCAGTTCTTC.

The CDR3 DNA reads TGCGCCAGCAGGGCTGAAGCAGGGATGCTAGATACGCAGTATTTT. This translates into CASRAEAGMLDTQYF. The chain is built from TRBV5-1 and TRBJ2-3, with D maybe TRBD1 (5 bases). Trimming removed 5 bases at V and 5 bases at J, with 18 bases between. This CDR3 has 15 amino acids. Germline values: CDR1 SGHRS, CDR2 YFSETQ.

V and J are TRBV11-2 and TRBJ2-7; no firm D call. The V and J ends lost 4 bases and 2 bases respectively, with 12 bases between them. Germline values: CDR1 SGHAT, CDR2 FQNNGV. This CDR3 region has 14 residues. Here the CDR3 reads CASSSLTETYEQYF. In DNA, the CDR3 is TGTGCCAGCAGCTCGCTGACTGAGACCTACGAGCAGTACTTC.

This CDR3 is CASIPGRPTGRGYNEQFF. DNA for the CDR3: TGTGCCAGCATCCCGGGGAGACCTACTGGCCGGGGCTACAATGAGCAGTTCTTC. The rearrangement uses TRBV2 and TRBJ2-1; tentative D call: TRBD2 (5 bases). V was shortened by 7 bases and J by 3 bases, with 25 bases between the two germline ends. Germline values: CDR1 SNHLY, CDR2 FYNNEI. The CDR3 covers 18 residues.

The chain carries TRBV14 and TRBJ1-4; TRBD1 matches at 7 bases. The CDR3 totals 15 residues. Trimming cost V 0 bases and J 6 bases; bases outside gene matches: 4. The germline V gene encodes CDR1 SGHDN and CDR2 FVKESK. This CDR3 is CASSQDFTGDEKLFF. The CDR3 DNA reads as TGTGCCAGCAGCCAAGACTTTACAGGGGATGAAAAACTGTTTTTT.

The rearrangement joins TRBV5-8 to TRBJ1-4; no clear D gene. There are 15 residues in the CDR3. Trimming stripped 2 bases from V and 3 bases from J, with 11 bases between. Germline V gene lookup returns CDR1 SGHTS and CDR2 YDEGEE. The CDR3 nucleotides are TGTGCCAGCAGCTTTTTTCGGCAGTCTAATGAAAAACTGTTTTTT. Translated, it gives CASSFFRQSNEKLFF.

The chain combines TRBV5-4 with TRBJ2-1; 10 bases are a match to TRBD2. Trimming cost V 2 bases and J 4 bases; bases outside gene matches: 3. This CDR3 region has 15 residues. Germline lookup yields CDR1 SGHNT and CDR2 YYREEE (reference sequence). The DNA of the CDR3 is TGTGCCAGCAGCTTTAGCGGGAGGACGTACAATGAGCAGTTCTTC. Its protein is CASSFSGRTYNEQFF.

This clone has a single count. This chain joins TRBV2 and TRBJ2-7; tentatively, D is TRBD1 (6 bases). Trimming removed 5 bases from V and 2 bases from J, with 10 bases in between. This CDR3 has 13 residues. The germline V gene has CDR1 SNHLY and CDR2 FYNNEI. The CDR3 bases are TGTGCCAGCAGTCGGGACATAACCTACGAGCAGTACTTC. As protein: CASSRDITYEQYF. Filled out from reference TRBV2 and TRBJ2-7, the complete variable domain reads EPEVTQTPSHQVTQMGQEVILRCVPISNHLYFYWYRQILGQKVEFLVSFYNNEISEKSEIFDDQFSVERPDGSNFTLKIRSTKLEDSAMYFCASSRDITYEQYFGPGTRLTVT.

The chain recombines TRBV5-1 with TRBJ1-5; 9 nucleotides line up with TRBD1. The V gene's germline CDR1 is SGHRS and CDR2 YFSETQ. There are 14 residues in the CDR3. V trimming: 7 bases; J trimming: 6 bases; junction bases outside the gene matches: 8. As DNA, the CDR3 is TGCGCCAGCTCCTCTGGACAGGGGAGTCAGCCCCAGCATTTT. Translating gives CASSSGQGSQPQHF. Full variable domain (rest looked up from reference TRBV5-1 and TRBJ1-5): KAGVTQTPRYLIKTRGQQVTLSCSPISGHRSVSWYQQTPGQGLQFLFEYFSETQRNKGNFPGRFSGRQFSNSRSEMNVSTLELGDSALYLCASSSGQGSQPQHFGDGTRLSIL.

The chain carries TRBV6-5 and TRBJ2-2, with TRBD2 matching 10 bases. V gave up 6 bases and J gave up 3 bases; unmatched junction bases: 4. CDR3 length equals 15 residues. CDR1 MNHEY and CDR2 SVGAGI come from the germline V gene. The CDR3 protein is CASRWTSGYTGELFF. Here the CDR3 DNA reads TGTGCCAGCAGGTGGACTAGCGGATACACCGGGGAGCTGTTTTTT.

The gene calls are TRBV28 and TRBJ2-1; D is unclear. This CDR3 comprises 12 residues. CDR1 and CDR2 from the germline V gene are MDHEN and SYDVKM. Trimming shortened V by 6 bases and J by 7 bases, and 10 bases separated the two germline ends. The DNA for the CDR3 is TGTGCCAGCAGCCCACCCAGGAATGAGCAGTTCTTC. This codes for CASSPPRNEQFF.

In the case of this clone: This sample also contains other DNA sequences that code for the same CDR3. CDR3 sequence: CASSPGYNEQFF. CDR3 sequence (DNA): TGTGCCAGCTCACCAGGCTACAATGAGCAGTTCTTC. The chain recombines TRBV18 with TRBJ2-1, with D unresolved. The CDR3 runs 12 residues. Germline CDR1 is KGHSH and CDR2 is LQKENI. V lost 2 bases to trimming and J lost 3 bases, with 2 bases between them. Full variable domain (outside the CDR3, taken from reference TRBV18 and TRBJ2-1): NAGVMQNPRHLVRRRGQEARLRCSPMKGHSHVYWYRQLPEEGLKFMVYLQKENIIDESGMPKERFSAEFPKEGPSILRIQQVVRGDSAAYFCASSPGYNEQFFGPGTRLTVL.

About this clone: Other DNA sequences within the sample encode an identical CDR3. The rearrangement links TRBV19 to TRBJ1-2; D possibly corresponds to TRBD1 (5 bases). The CDR3 has 13 amino acids. Germline assignment: CDR1 LNHDA and CDR2 SQIVND (reference sequence). The V end was cut by 3 bases, the J end by 1 base, with 6 bases between. The CDR3 sequence is CASSMRGNYGYTF. The CDR3 bases are TGTGCCAGTAGTATGAGGGGTAACTATGGCTACACCTTC.

J is TRBJ2-2 and V is TRBV5-1; tentative D call: TRBD2 (7 bases). V dropped 8 bases and J dropped 2 bases, with 16 bases sitting between them. The CDR3 loop spans 15 amino acids. CDR1 SGHRS and CDR2 YFSETQ come from the germline V gene. The CDR3 coding sequence is TGCGCCAGTGGAGCGGGACACTTAAACACCGGGGAGCTGTTTTTT. It translates to CASGAGHLNTGELFF.

The rearrangement links TRBV10-3 to TRBJ2-1; 12 nucleotides agree with TRBD1. Germline V CDR1 and CDR2: ENHRY, SYGVKD. V dropped 7 bases and J dropped 8; count of bases not matched to a gene: 6. The CDR3 is 14 amino acids. In nucleotides, the CDR3 is TGTGCCATCACCCCGGGACAGGGGGCCGATGAGCAGTTCTTC. Translated, it gives CAITPGQGADEQFF.

The CDR3 here is CASSLTGRTEAFF. The CDR3 bases are TGTGCCAGCAGCTTGACAGGTCGGACTGAAGCTTTCTTT. V usage is TRBV7-9 and J usage is TRBJ1-1, with D perhaps matching TRBD1 (6 bases). Germline CDR1 is SEHNR and CDR2 is FQNEAQ (reference sequence). Trimming took 3 bases from V and 5 from J, leaving 10 bases between them. The CDR3 is 13 amino acids.

The chain links TRBV20-1 to TRBJ1-1, with D possibly matching TRBD1 (6 bases). Per germline, CDR1 DFQATT and CDR2 SNEGSKA (reference sequence). Trimming cost V 3 bases and J 13 bases, with 15 bases left between them. The CDR3 loop spans 11 amino acids. This CDR3 is CSARGRDKGFF. In DNA form, the CDR3 reads TGCAGTGCTAGGGGCCGGGACAAAGGTTTCTTT.

This chain uses TRBV5-1 with TRBJ2-7; 13 positions agree with TRBD2. The CDR3 has 16 amino acids. Germline lookup yields CDR1 SGHRS and CDR2 YFSETQ. Trimming at V came to 3 bases and at J to 6 bases, leaving 9 bases not matched to a gene. The CDR3 nucleotides read TGCGCCAGCAGCTCCCGCGGGACTAGCGGGAATTTCGAGCAGTACTTC. As protein: CASSSRGTSGNFEQYF. The full variable domain, completed using reference TRBV5-1 and TRBJ2-7, is KAGVTQTPRYLIKTRGQQVTLSCSPISGHRSVSWYQQTPGQGLQFLFEYFSETQRNKGNFPGRFSGRQFSNSRSEMNVSTLELGDSALYLCASSSRGTSGNFEQYFGPGTRLTVT.

The chain employs TRBV4-1 and TRBJ2-1; possibly TRBD2 for D (5 bases). The CDR3 contains 16 residues. V lost 0 bases, J lost 2 bases, and 11 bases lay in between. Germline assignment: CDR1 MGHRA and CDR2 YSYEKL. This CDR3 reads CASSQDVTGTYNEQFF. DNA of the CDR3: TGCGCCAGCAGCCAAGATGTAACGGGAACCTACAATGAGCAGTTCTTC.

This chain joins TRBV12-2 and TRBJ1-4. TRBV12-2 is given as a pseudogene. The CDR3 extends over 15 amino acids. The CDR3 nucleotides read TGTGCATGTAAAGAGGGAAAGGGGAAGAATGAAAAACTGTTTTTT. This sequence encodes CACKEGKGKNEKLFF.

This clone was detected only a few times. The V and J genes are TRBV5-4 and TRBJ1-1, with 10 bases identical to TRBD1. This CDR3 comprises 16 residues. Looked up from germline, CDR1 is SGHNT and CDR2 is YYREEE (reference sequence). J gave up 7 bases and V 2 bases, and 11 bases lay outside the gene matches. The CDR3 DNA is TGTGCCAGCAGCTTCGGGACAGGGGCTGGAGGTGGTGAAGCTTTCTTT. Its protein product is CASSFGTGAGGGEAFF.

With regard to this clone: Other DNA sequences in the same sample also yield this CDR3. The genes are TRBV11-2 and TRBJ1-1; the D gene is possibly TRBD1 (5 bases). The germline V gene encodes CDR1 SGHAT and CDR2 FQNNGV. The V gene lost 1 base and the J gene lost 6 bases, with 9 bases spanning the gap. The CDR3 is made up of 13 amino acids. CDR3 DNA: TGTGCCAGCAGCTTAGGGAGGGACTCTGAAGCTTTCTTT. This sequence encodes CASSLGRDSEAFF.

The chain links TRBV6-6 to TRBJ1-2; tentative D call: TRBD1 (5 bases). The CDR3 contains 14 residues. V was shortened by 6 bases and J by 8 bases, with 19 bases between the two germline ends. The germline V gene encodes CDR1 MNHNY and CDR2 SVGAGI (reference sequence). Here the CDR3 reads CASSPGRTRNGYTF. Written as DNA, the CDR3 is TGTGCCAGCAGCCCTGGGAGGACACGGAACGGCTACACCTTC.

The chain links TRBV6-5 to TRBJ2-7; D is perhaps TRBD2 (5 bases). V lost 6 bases, J lost 0 bases, and 15 bases lay in between. CDR1 is MNHEY and CDR2 is SVGAGI in the germline V gene. The CDR3 is made up of 15 amino acids. This CDR3 reads CASSPDPGSSYEQYF. As DNA, the CDR3 is TGTGCCAGCAGCCCCGACCCGGGGAGCTCCTACGAGCAGTACTTC.

About this clone itself: This specimen includes other DNA sequences encoding the same CDR3. This sequence joins TRBV9 and TRBJ1-4; tentative D call: TRBD1 (6 bases). Trimming left V 0 bases short and J 0 bases short, with 9 bases between. The CDR3 covers 16 residues. CDR1 is SGDLS, CDR2 YYNGEE, per germline. This CDR3 is CASSVGDTATNEKLFF. The CDR3 DNA reads as TGTGCCAGCAGCGTAGGGGACACTGCAACTAATGAAAAACTGTTTTTT.

This clone appeared once. The genes are TRBV7-3 and TRBJ2-1; D unclear. The germline V gene has CDR1 SGHTA and CDR2 FQGTGA. The CDR3 sequence is 13 residues long. V lost 5 bases and J 8 bases, leaving 13 bases between the germline ends. The CDR3 DNA reads TGTGCCAGCAGCCCCCTCCGGGTCGATGAGCAGTTCTTC. It is translated as CASSPLRVDEQFF.

The gene calls are TRBV6-5 and TRBJ2-3, with D perhaps being TRBD1 or TRBD2 (6 bases each). The length of the CDR3 is 13 residues. Per the germline V gene, CDR1 is MNHEY and CDR2 is SVGAGI. CDR3 region: CTTRGVGTDTQYF. CDR3 DNA: TGTACCACGAGGGGGGTTGGGACAGATACGCAGTATTTT.

V usage is TRBV5-1 and J usage is TRBJ2-2; TRBD2 agrees at 8 bases. Trimming removed 3 bases from V and 5 bases from J; junction bases left unmatched: 12. The CDR3 extends over 17 amino acids. Germline loops: CDR1 SGHRS, CDR2 YFSETQ. The CDR3 DNA sequence: TGCGCCAGCAGCTACGTACCCGCGGGAGGTGGAACCGGGGAGCTGTTTTTT. This sequence encodes CASSYVPAGGGTGELFF.